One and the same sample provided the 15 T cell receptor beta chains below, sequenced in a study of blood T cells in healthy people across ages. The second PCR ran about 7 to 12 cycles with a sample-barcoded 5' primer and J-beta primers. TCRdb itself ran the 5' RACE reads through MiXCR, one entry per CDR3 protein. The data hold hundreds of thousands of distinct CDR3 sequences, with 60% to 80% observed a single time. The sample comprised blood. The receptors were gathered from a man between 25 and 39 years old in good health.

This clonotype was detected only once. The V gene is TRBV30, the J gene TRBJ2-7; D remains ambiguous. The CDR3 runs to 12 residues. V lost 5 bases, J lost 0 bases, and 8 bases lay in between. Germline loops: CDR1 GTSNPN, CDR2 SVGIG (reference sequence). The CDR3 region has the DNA TGTGCCTGGGGGGTTAGCTCCTACGAGCAGTACTTC. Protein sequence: CAWGVSSYEQYF.

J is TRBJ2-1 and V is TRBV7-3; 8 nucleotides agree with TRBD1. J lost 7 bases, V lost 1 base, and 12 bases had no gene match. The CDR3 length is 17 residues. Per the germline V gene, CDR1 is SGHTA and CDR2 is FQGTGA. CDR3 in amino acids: CASSLKGGRQGWNEQFF. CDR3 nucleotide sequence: TGTGCCAGCAGCTTAAAGGGGGGCCGACAGGGGTGGAATGAGCAGTTCTTC.

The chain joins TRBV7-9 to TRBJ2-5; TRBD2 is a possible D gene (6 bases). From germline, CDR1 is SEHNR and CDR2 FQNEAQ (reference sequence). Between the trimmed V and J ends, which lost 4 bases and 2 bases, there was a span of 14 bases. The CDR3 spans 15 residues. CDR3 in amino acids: CASSSRGTEQETQYF. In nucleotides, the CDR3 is TGTGCCAGCAGCTCCCGCGGGACCGAACAAGAGACCCAGTACTTC.

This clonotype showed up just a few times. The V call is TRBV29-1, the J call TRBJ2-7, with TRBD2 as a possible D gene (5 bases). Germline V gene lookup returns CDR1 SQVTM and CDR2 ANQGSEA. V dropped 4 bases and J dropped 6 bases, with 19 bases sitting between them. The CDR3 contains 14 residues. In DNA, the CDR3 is TGCAGCGTTGCAGTGATACACGGACTTAGCGAGCAGTACTTC. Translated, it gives CSVAVIHGLSEQYF.

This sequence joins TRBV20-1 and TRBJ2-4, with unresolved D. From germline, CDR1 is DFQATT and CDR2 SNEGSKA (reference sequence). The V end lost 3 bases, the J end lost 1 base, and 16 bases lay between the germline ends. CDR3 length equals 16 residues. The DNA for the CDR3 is TGCAGTGCTAGTGACTTGGGTCGTGGGGCCAAAAACATTCAGTACTTC. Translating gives CSASDLGRGAKNIQYF.

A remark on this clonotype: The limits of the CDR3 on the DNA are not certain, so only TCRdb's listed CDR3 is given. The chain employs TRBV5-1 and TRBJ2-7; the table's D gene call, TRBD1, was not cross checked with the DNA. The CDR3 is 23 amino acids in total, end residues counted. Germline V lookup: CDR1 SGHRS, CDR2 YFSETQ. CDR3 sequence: CASNSPEGTEFTTSSTSGEEQYF.

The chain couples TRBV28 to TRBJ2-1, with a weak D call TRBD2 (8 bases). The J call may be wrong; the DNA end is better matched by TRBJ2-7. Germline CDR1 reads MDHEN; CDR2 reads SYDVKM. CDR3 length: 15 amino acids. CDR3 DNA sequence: TGTGCCACCGACACCGGGAGGGGGCTTTTGAATGAGCAGTACTTC. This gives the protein CATDTGRGLLNEQYF.

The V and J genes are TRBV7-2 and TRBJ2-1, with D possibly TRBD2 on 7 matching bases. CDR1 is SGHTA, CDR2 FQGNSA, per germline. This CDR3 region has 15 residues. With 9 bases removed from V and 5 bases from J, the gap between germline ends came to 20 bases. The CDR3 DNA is TGTGCCAGTAGCCCCCCCGGGGGGCATCACAATGAGCAGTTCTTC. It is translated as CASSPPGGHHNEQFF.

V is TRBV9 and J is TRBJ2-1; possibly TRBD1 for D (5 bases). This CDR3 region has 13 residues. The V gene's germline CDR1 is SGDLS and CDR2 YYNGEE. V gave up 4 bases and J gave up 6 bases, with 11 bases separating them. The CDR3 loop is CASSSRQTNEQFF. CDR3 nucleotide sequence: TGTGCCAGCAGCAGTCGACAGACCAATGAGCAGTTCTTC.

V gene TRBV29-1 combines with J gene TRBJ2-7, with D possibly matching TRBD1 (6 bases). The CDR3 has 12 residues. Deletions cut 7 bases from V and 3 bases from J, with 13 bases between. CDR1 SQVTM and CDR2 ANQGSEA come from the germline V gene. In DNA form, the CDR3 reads TGCAGCGCGGTGGACAGAATCTACGAGCAGTACTTC. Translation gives CSAVDRIYEQYF.

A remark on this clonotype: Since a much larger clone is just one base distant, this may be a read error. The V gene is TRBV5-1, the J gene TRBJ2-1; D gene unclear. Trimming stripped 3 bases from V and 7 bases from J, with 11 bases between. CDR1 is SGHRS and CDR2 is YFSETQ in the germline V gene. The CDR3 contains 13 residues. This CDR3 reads CASSWHGPNEQFF. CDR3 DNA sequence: TGCGCCAGCAGCTGGCATGGGCCTAATGAGCAGTTCTTC.

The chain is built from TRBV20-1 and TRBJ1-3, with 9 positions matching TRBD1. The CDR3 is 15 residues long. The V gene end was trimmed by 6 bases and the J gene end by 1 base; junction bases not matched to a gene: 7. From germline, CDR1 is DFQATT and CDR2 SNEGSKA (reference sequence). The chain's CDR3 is CSAPAGQGSGNTIYF. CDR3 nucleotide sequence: TGCAGTGCCCCTGCGGGACAGGGTTCTGGAAACACCATATATTTT.

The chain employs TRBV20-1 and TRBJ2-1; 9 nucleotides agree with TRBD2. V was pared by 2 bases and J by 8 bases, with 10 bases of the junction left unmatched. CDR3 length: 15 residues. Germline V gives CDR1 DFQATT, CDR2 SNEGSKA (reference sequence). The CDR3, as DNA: TGCAGTGCTAGACGTCCGGGACTAGCATATCATGAGCAGTTCTTC. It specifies CSARRPGLAYHEQFF.

The CDR3 loop is CASSYSLSPTGTF. DNA for the CDR3: TGTGCCAGCAGTTACTCCCTTTCTCCCACCGGCACCTTC. The gene calls are TRBV6-2 or TRBV6-3 and TRBJ1-2; D gene ambiguous. V lost 0 bases and J 13 bases, leaving 15 bases between the germline ends. The CDR3 has 13 residues. In germline, CDR1 is MNHEY, CDR2 SVGEGT.

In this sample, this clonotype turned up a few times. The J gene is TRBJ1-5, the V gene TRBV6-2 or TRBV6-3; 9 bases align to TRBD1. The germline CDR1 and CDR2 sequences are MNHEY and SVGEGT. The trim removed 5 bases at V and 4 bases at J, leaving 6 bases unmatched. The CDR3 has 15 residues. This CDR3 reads CASSPWDRANQPQHF. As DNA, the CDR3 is TGTGCCAGCAGTCCGTGGGACAGGGCAAATCAGCCCCAGCATTTT.